This is a list of T cell receptor beta chains from one sample in a study of cytomegalovirus exposure and HLA in healthy donors. Clones were sequenced by immunoSEQ multiplex PCR, and TCRdb holds only the in-frame ones, with some missing. The sample holds some 150,000 clones, approximately 86% seen once. The sample taken for sequencing was PBMCs. These receptor sequences come from a woman aged 45-60 years in good health and CMV-seropositive. Both conserved end residues are part of each CDR3. D genes are given only for firm matches. The listing skips clone size in some rows; elsewhere it reads once, few, many or a size class.

v_gene,d_gene,abundance,j_gene,CDR3aa,CDR3nt
TRBV4-3,TRBD1,NA,TRBJ1-2,CASSQELGQGGGYTF,TGCGCCAGCAGCCAAGAACTCGGACAGGGTGGAGGCTACACCTTC
TRBV7-9,TRBD2,once,TRBJ2-3,CASSLGLAGITDTQYF,TGTGCCAGCAGCTTGGGACTAGCGGGGATCACAGATACGCAGTATTTT
TRBV2,TRBD2,few,TRBJ2-1,CASKSLWGEGGEQFF,TGTGCCAGCAAGAGTCTCTGGGGGGAGGGTGGTGAGCAGTTCTTC
TRBV5-1,NA,NA,TRBJ2-7,CASSFRPSYEQYF,TGCGCCAGCAGCTTCAGGCCTTCCTACGAGCAGTACTTC
TRBV29-1,NA,NA,TRBJ2-7,CSVKGLGYEQYF,TGCAGCGTTAAGGGGCTTGGGTACGAGCAGTACTTC
TRBV14,NA,NA,TRBJ1-4,CASSQDHDPKREKLFF,TGTGCCAGCAGCCAAGATCACGACCCAAAGAGGGAAAAACTGTTTTTT
TRBV7-2,TRBD2,NA,TRBJ2-2,CASRRTSGASGELFF,TGTGCCAGCAGGCGGACTAGCGGGGCCTCCGGGGAGCTGTTTTTT
TRBV7-2,NA,NA,TRBJ2-3,CASSLSRASTDTQYF,TGTGCCAGCAGCTTAAGCAGGGCCAGCACAGATACGCAGTATTTT
TRBV5-6,TRBD2,NA,TRBJ2-1,CASSYGGGSSYNEQFF,TGTGCCAGCAGTTATGGAGGCGGGAGCTCCTACAATGAGCAGTTCTTC
TRBV9,NA,NA,TRBJ2-2,CASSVDERASGELFF,TGTGCCAGCAGCGTAGACGAGCGGGCGAGCGGGGAGCTGTTTTTT
TRBV6-5,NA,NA,TRBJ1-1,CASSTRESGTEAFF,TGTGCCAGCAGTACCCGGGAATCCGGCACTGAAGCTTTCTTT